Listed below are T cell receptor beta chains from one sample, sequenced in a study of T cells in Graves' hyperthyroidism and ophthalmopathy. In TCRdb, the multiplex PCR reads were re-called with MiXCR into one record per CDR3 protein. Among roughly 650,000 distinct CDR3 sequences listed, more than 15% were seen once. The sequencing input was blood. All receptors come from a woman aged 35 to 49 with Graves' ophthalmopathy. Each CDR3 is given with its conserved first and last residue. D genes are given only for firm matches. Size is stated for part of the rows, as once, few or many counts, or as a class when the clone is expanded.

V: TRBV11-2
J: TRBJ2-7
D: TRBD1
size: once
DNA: TGTGCCAGCAGCTTGATCTCCAAGACAGGGGGCCACGAGCAGTACTTC
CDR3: CASSLISKTGGHEQYF

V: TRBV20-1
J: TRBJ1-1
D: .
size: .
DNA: TGCAGTGCTAGAGATGAAACGGGAACCAACCCTCCGGACACTGAAGCTTTCTTT
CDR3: CSARDETGTNPPDTEAFF

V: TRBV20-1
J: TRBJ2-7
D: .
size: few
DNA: TGCAGTGCTAGCTCGGACAAGCCCTTGCTGTTGGAGCAGTACTTC
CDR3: CSASSDKPLLLEQYF

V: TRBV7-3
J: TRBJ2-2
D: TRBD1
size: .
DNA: TGTGCCAGCAGCCGTGAGACAGGGTCGATACGGACCGGGGAGCTGTTTTTT
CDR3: CASSRETGSIRTGELFF

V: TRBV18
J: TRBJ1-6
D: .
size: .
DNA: TGTGCCAGCTCACCACCAACACCATATTCACCCCTCCACTTT
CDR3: CASSPPTPYSPLHF

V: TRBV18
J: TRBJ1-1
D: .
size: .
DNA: TGTGCCAGCCGCTTGGAGGCCACTGAAGCTTTCTTT
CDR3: CASRLEATEAFF

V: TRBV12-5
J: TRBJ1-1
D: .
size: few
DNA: TGTGCTAGTGGTCTGAATCTGAGGAATGAAGCTTTCTTT
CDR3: CASGLNLRNEAFF

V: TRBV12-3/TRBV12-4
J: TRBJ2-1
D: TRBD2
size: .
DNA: TGTGCCAGCAGTTCCGTCCTTAGCGGGAGGGCCTACAATGAGCAGTTCTTC
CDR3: CASSSVLSGRAYNEQFF

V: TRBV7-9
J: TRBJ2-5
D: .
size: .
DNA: TGTGCCAGCAGCTCAAGGGGGGACACGTTCTTGGAGACCCAGTACTTC
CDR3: CASSSRGDTFLETQYF

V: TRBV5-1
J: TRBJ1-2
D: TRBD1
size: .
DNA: TGCGCCAGCAAGGTGTGGACAGGGGGAGGTGGCTACACCTTC
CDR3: CASKVWTGGGGYTF

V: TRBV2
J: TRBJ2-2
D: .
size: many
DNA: TGTGCCAGCAGTGAAAGGCAGAACACCGGGGAGCTGTTTTTT
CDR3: CASSERQNTGELFF